Following are 25 T cell receptor beta chains from one sample sequenced in a study of CD8+ T cells in alopecia areata. This sample's treatment: oral pan-JAK inhibitor, 5-10 mg twice daily. The sequencing template was cDNA reverse transcribed from extracted RNA. Assay used: immunoSEQ multiplex PCR; TCRdb lists only in-frame clones, some missing. The sample carries 100,000 to 150,000 clones, around 63% recorded once. The sequences come from CD4+ T cells sorted from blood, collected at week 4, from a patient treated with tofacitinib. All receptors derive from a human donor with alopecia areata.

The gene calls are TRBV4-1 and TRBJ1-1; D is ambiguous. V lost 2 bases to trimming and J lost 1 base, with 11 bases between them. The length of the CDR3 is 15 residues. CDR1 MGHRA and CDR2 YSYEKL come from the germline V gene. As DNA, the CDR3 is TGCGCCAGCAGCCAACCAGGTAGGCCGAACACTGAAGCTTTCTTT. This gives the protein CASSQPGRPNTEAFF.

The CDR3 sequence: CASSLRTGPPYEQYF. The CDR3 nucleotides read TGCGCCAGCAGCTTGAGGACAGGCCCCCCCTACGAGCAGTACTTC. J is TRBJ2-7 and V is TRBV5-1, with 7 bases matching TRBD1. V lost 1 base, J lost 2 bases, and 6 bases stayed unmatched. The germline V gene has CDR1 SGHRS and CDR2 YFSETQ. CDR3 length: 15 amino acids.

The V call is TRBV29-1, the J call TRBJ2-1; possibly TRBD1 for D (6 bases). This CDR3 is built from 11 residues. Germline CDR1 is SQVTM and CDR2 is ANQGSEA. The V end lost 8 bases, the J end lost 5 bases, and 10 bases lay between the germline ends. The CDR3 is CSPWTDNEQFF. The CDR3 DNA reads as TGCAGCCCATGGACAGACAATGAGCAGTTCTTC.

This clone has a handful of counts. At the DNA level, this CDR3 is encoded by other sequences in the same sample as well. The chain employs TRBV10-3 and TRBJ2-7, with 8 nucleotides matching TRBD1. V lost 6 bases, J lost 7 bases, and 5 bases stayed unmatched. CDR3 size: 12 residues. CDR1 ENHRY and CDR2 SYGVKD come from the germline V gene. Here the CDR3 DNA reads TGTGCCATCAGCGGACAGGGCGAAGAGCAGTACTTC. This gives the protein CAISGQGEEQYF.

This rearrangement joins TRBV29-1 to TRBJ2-1; TRBD1 agrees at 7 bases. V lost 1 base to trimming and J lost 2 bases; unmatched junction nucleotides: 2. The germline gives CDR1 SQVTM, CDR2 ANQGSEA. The CDR3 length is 14 residues. Here the CDR3 DNA reads TGCAGCGTTGAAGGAGGGGGCACCTACAATGAGCAGTTCTTC. As protein: CSVEGGGTYNEQFF.

V usage is TRBV6-5 and J usage is TRBJ2-7; D is perhaps TRBD1 (6 bases). The CDR3 contains 13 residues. The germline CDR1 and CDR2 sequences are MNHEY and SVGAGI. V was pared by 6 bases and J by 1 base, with 10 bases between. CDR3 loop: CASRETGSYEQYF. Here the CDR3 DNA reads TGTGCCAGCAGAGAGACAGGATCCTACGAGCAGTACTTC.

This clone was detected only a few times. The chain links TRBV29-1 to TRBJ2-2; weak D call: TRBD1 (6 bases). V lost 5 bases, J lost 5 bases, and 12 bases lay in between. The CDR3 has 13 amino acids. Germline V gene data show CDR1 as SQVTM and CDR2 as ANQGSEA. The CDR3 DNA sequence: TGCAGCGTTACCAAAGGGGGAACCGGGGAGCTGTTTTTT. Encoded protein: CSVTKGGTGELFF.

This clone was seen only a few times. The J gene is TRBJ1-2, the V gene TRBV29-1, with 9 positions matching TRBD1. CDR3 length: 11 residues. Germline V gene data show CDR1 as SQVTM and CDR2 as ANQGSEA. After removal of 7 bases from V and 10 bases from J, the junction contained 7 bases not matched to a gene. This chain's CDR3 is CSAGTGLDYTF. The DNA for the CDR3 is TGCAGCGCCGGGACAGGGTTGGACTACACCTTC.

V usage is TRBV29-1 and J usage is TRBJ1-1, with a possible D match to TRBD1 (5 bases). V lost 2 bases to trimming and J lost 2 bases, with 9 bases between them. The CDR3 loop spans 13 amino acids. Germline assignment: CDR1 SQVTM and CDR2 ANQGSEA. The CDR3 protein is CSVESGANTEAFF. The CDR3 DNA sequence: TGCAGCGTTGAATCTGGGGCAAACACTGAAGCTTTCTTT.

This chain's CDR3 is CASSLAGLAGRNEQFF. CDR3 DNA sequence: TGTGCCAGCAGCTTAGCCGGACTAGCGGGACGCAATGAGCAGTTCTTC. The chain recombines TRBV7-2 with TRBJ2-1; the match to TRBD2 covers 12 bases. This CDR3 has 16 amino acids. The trim removed 0 bases at V and 6 bases at J, leaving 3 bases unmatched. Germline loops: CDR1 SGHTA, CDR2 FQGNSA.

The chain joins TRBV10-3 to TRBJ2-3; weak D call: TRBD1 (5 bases). CDR3 length: 14 amino acids. Germline V CDR1 and CDR2: ENHRY, SYGVKD. Trimming left V 2 bases short and J 0 bases short, with 6 bases between. Here the CDR3 DNA reads TGTGCCATCAGTGAGGGGGCGAGCACAGATACGCAGTATTTT. It is translated as CAISEGASTDTQYF.

The chain links TRBV7-2 to TRBJ2-7; 8 bases align to TRBD1. Germline V gene data show CDR1 as SGHTA and CDR2 as FQGNSA. The CDR3 is 15 residues long. V lost 5 bases and J lost 2; bases outside the gene matches: 8. In DNA form, the CDR3 reads TGTGCCAGCAGCCGGGACAGGAGAACAACCTACGAGCAGTACTTC. It encodes CASSRDRRTTYEQYF.

There are a few counts of this clone. J is TRBJ1-5 and V is TRBV23-1; 7 bases map to TRBD1. TRBV23-1 is given ORF status, its function remaining uncertain. The CDR3 length is 19 residues. V was clipped by 0 bases and J by 2 bases; unmatched bases: 13. Here the CDR3 DNA reads TGCGCCAGCAGTCAATCGGGGGAACAGGGGTCGAGCTGCAATCAGCCCCAGCATTTT. It codes for CASSQSGEQGSSCNQPQHF.

This clone appeared a few times. V gene TRBV29-1 combines with J gene TRBJ2-7; 7 bases match TRBD1. The CDR3 has 12 amino acids. Germline CDR1 is SQVTM and CDR2 is ANQGSEA. V lost 7 bases and J lost 6; bases outside the gene matches: 9. CDR3 DNA: TGCAGCGGGACGACAGGGACGTCCGAGCAGTACTTC. This encodes CSGTTGTSEQYF.

This sequence joins TRBV7-9 and TRBJ1-6; 7 bases match TRBD1. The junction had 2 bases not matched to a gene; V was cut back by 0 bases and J by 9 bases. CDR1 and CDR2 from the germline V gene are SEHNR and FQNEAQ (reference sequence). The CDR3 has 14 amino acids. CDR3 sequence (DNA): TGTGCCAGCAGCTTAGCGGAGGGGGCTTCACCCCTCCACTTT. Translating it yields CASSLAEGASPLHF.

With respect to this clone: The sample holds other DNA sequences that translate to the same CDR3. V gene TRBV29-1 combines with J gene TRBJ2-5; 9 bases agree with TRBD1. The length of the CDR3 is 12 residues. Trimming cost V 6 bases and J 1 base; bases outside gene matches: 0. The germline gives CDR1 SQVTM, CDR2 ANQGSEA. CDR3 DNA sequence: TGCAGCGTGGACAGGGGCCAAGAGACCCAGTACTTC. This gives the protein CSVDRGQETQYF.

The CDR3 DNA follows: TGTGCCAGCAGCCGCCTGGTCGCGGGAGGACTCGATGAGCAGTTCTTC. It translates to CASSRLVAGGLDEQFF. This chain links TRBV7-8 with TRBJ2-1; 8 nucleotides align to TRBD2. Unmatched junction bases numbered 14, after V lost 5 bases and J lost 8 bases. This CDR3 region has 16 residues. CDR1 is SGHVS, CDR2 FQNEAQ, per germline.

This rearrangement joins TRBV28 to TRBJ1-2; 9 positions agree with TRBD1. Germline assignment: CDR1 MDHEN and CDR2 SYDVKM. The junction had 11 bases not matched to a gene; V was cut back by 3 bases and J by 6 bases. The CDR3 loop spans 16 amino acids. CDR3 nucleotide sequence: TGTGCCAGCAGTTTTATGGGGGACAGGGAATATCATGGCTACACCTTC. This translates into CASSFMGDREYHGYTF.

The chain links TRBV5-5 to TRBJ2-7, with D tentatively TRBD2 (6 bases). The CDR3 consists of 14 residues. Germline CDR1 SGHKS, CDR2 YYEKEE (reference sequence). V lost 7 bases and J 1 base, leaving 15 bases between the germline ends. CDR3 protein: CASLNYRGSYEQYF. The DNA of the CDR3 is TGTGCCAGCCTCAACTACCGGGGGTCCTACGAGCAGTACTTC. Supplemented by reference TRBV5-5 and TRBJ2-7, the full variable domain reads DAGVTQSPTHLIKTRGQQVTLRCSPISGHKSVSWYQQVLGQGPQFIFQYYEKEERGRGNFPDRFSARQFPNYSSELNVNALLLGDSALYLCASLNYRGSYEQYFGPGTRLTVT.

This clone showed up just a few times. The chain carries TRBV7-6 and TRBJ2-7; D not certain. The V gene lost 2 bases and the J gene lost 2 bases, with 10 bases spanning the gap. Germline V gene data show CDR1 as SGHVS and CDR2 as FNYEAQ. CDR3 size: 14 residues. CDR3: CASSLYFRPYEQYF. CDR3 nucleotides: TGTGCCAGCAGCTTATATTTTCGACCCTACGAGCAGTACTTC.

The V gene is TRBV6-5, the J gene TRBJ2-7; D unclear. The germline V and J ends were trimmed by 0 bases and 0 bases, with 6 bases remaining between them. The CDR3 totals 14 residues. Germline CDR1 is MNHEY and CDR2 is SVGAGI. The DNA of the CDR3 is TGTGCCAGCAGTTACTCGGGCGGCTCCTACGAGCAGTACTTC. Translation gives CASSYSGGSYEQYF.

The rearrangement joins TRBV29-1 to TRBJ1-1; D call uncertain. The CDR3 sequence is 11 residues long. Germline-derived CDR1 and CDR2 are SQVTM and ANQGSEA. Trimming removed 7 bases from V and 8 bases from J, with 14 bases in between. This CDR3 is CSALWAAEAFF. CDR3 bases: TGCAGCGCCCTTTGGGCAGCCGAAGCTTTCTTT.

The rearrangement links TRBV30 to TRBJ1-6; D remains ambiguous. Trimming cost V 2 bases and J 13 bases, with 9 bases left between them. CDR3 length: 11 residues. The V gene's germline CDR1 is GTSNPN and CDR2 SVGIG (reference sequence). CDR3 bases: TGTGCCTGGAGTACGGACTTCCCCCTCCACTTT. This gives the protein CAWSTDFPLHF.

This chain connects TRBV18 to TRBJ1-6; 8 bases line up with TRBD1. Germline V gene lookup returns CDR1 KGHSH and CDR2 LQKENI. J was trimmed by 14 bases and V by 1 base; bases with no gene match: 16. CDR3 length: 17 residues. The CDR3 protein is CASSPLEIGQGPAALHF. In DNA form, the CDR3 reads TGTGCCAGCTCACCACTAGAAATAGGACAGGGACCGGCGGCCCTCCACTTT.

The chain has TRBV29-1 and TRBJ2-7; 8 bases match TRBD1. Germline V gene data show CDR1 as SQVTM and CDR2 as ANQGSEA. V shed 2 bases and J 1 base; nucleotides not matched to a gene: 10. CDR3 size: 16 residues. The CDR3 DNA is TGCAGCGTTGAAACCAGGACAGGGTCCCTTTCCTACGAGCAGTACTTC. This codes for CSVETRTGSLSYEQYF.